The 25 T cell receptor beta chains reported below all come from one sample, sequenced in a study of HIV-infected patients and healthy controls. Follow-up blood was drawn about 14 weeks, roughly three months, after antiretroviral therapy began. Whole blood was used without fractionation, so all unsorted peripheral T cells were included. 450 to 600 ng RNA was reverse transcribed with alpha and beta constant-region primers. Alpha and beta chain libraries were made separately by chain-specific third strand synthesis with multiplexing indices. MiXCR, applied by TCRdb to the 5' RACE reads, yields one record per CDR3 protein. The table lists some 4,800 distinct CDR3 sequences, more than 5.5% of them singletons, with 33% in the top ten. Sequencing was performed on blood, taken during antiretroviral therapy. These receptors originate from an adult with HIV infection.

This clonotype ranks as medium-sized. V is TRBV3-1 and J is TRBJ1-4; D remains ambiguous. This CDR3 has 11 amino acids. Per germline, CDR1 LGHDT and CDR2 YNNKEL (reference sequence). Trimming shortened V by 2 bases and J by 8 bases, and 3 bases separated the two germline ends. For the CDR3, the DNA is TGTGCCAGCAGCCAATCCGAAAAACTGTTTTTT. It is translated as CASSQSEKLFF. The complete variable domain, with remaining parts taken from reference TRBV3-1 and TRBJ1-4, reads DTAVSQTPKYLVTQMGNDKSIKCEQNLGHDTMYWYKQDSKKFLKIMFSYNNKELIINETVPNRFSPKSPDKAHLNLHINSLELGDSAVYFCASSQSEKLFFGSGTQLSVL.

This clonotype is medium-sized by share. The V and J genes are TRBV20-1 and TRBJ2-7; 11 bases are a match to TRBD2. The germline CDR1 and CDR2 sequences are DFQATT and SNEGSKA (reference sequence). The trim removed 5 bases at V and 6 bases at J, leaving 6 bases unmatched. There are 13 residues in the CDR3. CDR3 nucleotide sequence: TGCAGTGCTCGACTAGCGGGATTGTTCGAGCAGTACTTC. This gives the protein CSARLAGLFEQYF.

The V gene is TRBV9, the J gene TRBJ2-5; 8 bases are a match to TRBD1. Trimming removed 3 bases from V and 5 bases from J; junction bases left unmatched: 6. Germline V CDR1 and CDR2: SGDLS, YYNGEE. There are 14 residues in the CDR3. The CDR3 nucleotides are TGTGCCAGCAGCGCCCGGACAGGGTCGGAGACCCAGTACTTC. Its translation is CASSARTGSETQYF.

This clonotype was observed many times. DNA of the CDR3: TGTGCCAGCAGCTTAGCTGGTCCTCCACCCGGGGAGCTGTTTTTT. The encoded protein is CASSLAGPPPGELFF. V usage is TRBV7-2 and J usage is TRBJ2-2; no definite D call. CDR3 length: 15 amino acids. Germline CDR1 SGHTA, CDR2 FQGNSA. Trimming stripped 0 bases from V and 6 bases from J, with 11 bases between. The full variable domain, its missing parts supplied by reference TRBV7-2 and TRBJ2-2, is GAGVSQSPSNKVTEKGKDVELRCDPISGHTALYWYRQSLGQGLEFLIYFQGNSAPDKSGLPSDRFSAERTGGSVSTLTIQRTQQEDSAVYLCASSLAGPPPGELFFGEGSRLTVL.

This clonotype showed up many times. The gene calls are TRBV5-1 and TRBJ2-1; D is undetermined. This CDR3 is built from 13 residues. Per germline, CDR1 SGHRS and CDR2 YFSETQ. With 4 bases removed from V and 6 bases from J, the gap between germline ends came to 11 bases. CDR3 region: CASSPTGGNEQFF. CDR3 DNA sequence: TGCGCCAGCAGCCCCACCGGCGGCAATGAGCAGTTCTTC.

This clonotype is termed medium-sized. The V and J genes are TRBV6-2 or TRBV6-3 and TRBJ2-5, with D tentatively TRBD2 (5 bases). Germline V gene lookup returns CDR1 MNHEY and CDR2 SVGEGT. This CDR3 contains 13 residues. The V end was cut by 11 bases, the J end by 0 bases, with 13 bases between. CDR3 in DNA: TGTGCCTCTGGAGGTGGGAACCAAGAGACCCAGTACTTC. Translated, it gives CASGGGNQETQYF.

The CDR3 nucleotides read TGTGCCAGCAGCTTAGAGGGGGCTGGTGAGCAGTTCTTC. It translates to CASSLEGAGEQFF. This chain uses TRBV7-6 with TRBJ2-1; 7 positions match TRBD1. V was pared by 1 base and J by 9 bases, with 3 bases of the junction left unmatched. This CDR3 is 13 amino acids long. Germline lookup yields CDR1 SGHVS and CDR2 FNYEAQ.

This clonotype has more than one count but fewer than ten. The genes are TRBV20-1 and TRBJ2-5, with D perhaps assigned TRBD1 or TRBD2 (7 bases each). V was shortened by 6 bases and J by 1 base, with 18 bases between the two germline ends. The CDR3 consists of 15 residues. Germline V gene lookup returns CDR1 DFQATT and CDR2 SNEGSKA (reference sequence). In DNA form, the CDR3 reads TGCAGTGCCGACCCCAGGGAGGGGGCCCAAGAGACCCAGTACTTC. This encodes CSADPREGAQETQYF.

The table lists this clonotype with many counts. The rearrangement joins TRBV2 to TRBJ1-4; D perhaps matches TRBD1 (5 bases). Germline loops: CDR1 SNHLY, CDR2 FYNNEI. The CDR3 has 15 amino acids. V lost 3 bases, J lost 6 bases, and 14 bases lay in between. CDR3 nucleotide sequence: TGTGCCAGCAGTGACCTGATGGGGGGTTATGAAAAACTGTTTTTT. It translates to CASSDLMGGYEKLFF.

This clonotype is judged medium-sized (0.01 to 0.1%). The chain employs TRBV3-1 and TRBJ1-5; possibly TRBD1 for D (5 bases). Germline values: CDR1 LGHDT, CDR2 YNNKEL (reference sequence). This CDR3 has 14 residues. V gave up 2 bases and J gave up 3 bases, with 8 bases separating them. The CDR3 DNA reads TGTGCCAGCAGCCAAAACAGGAACAATCAGCCCCAGCATTTT. This codes for CASSQNRNNQPQHF.

Relative to its sample, this clonotype is medium-sized (0.01 to 0.1%). The genes are TRBV20-1 and TRBJ2-5; 9 nucleotides match TRBD1. The CDR3 length is 15 residues. V lost 3 bases, J lost 4 bases, and 9 bases stayed unmatched. Germline CDR1 DFQATT, CDR2 SNEGSKA (reference sequence). In DNA form, the CDR3 reads TGCAGTGCTAGCTTGTGGGACAGGGATATAGAGACCCAGTACTTC. Translation: CSASLWDRDIETQYF.

By share of the sample, this clonotype is medium-sized (0.01 to 0.1%). The chain employs TRBV19 and TRBJ2-6; the D is unclear. The CDR3 runs to 13 residues. V lost 7 bases, J lost 2 bases, and 6 bases lay in between. The germline CDR1 and CDR2 sequences are LNHDA and SQIVND (reference sequence). The CDR3 spells CASMSPGANVLTF. CDR3 nucleotide sequence: TGTGCCAGTATGAGTCCTGGGGCCAACGTCCTGACTTTC.

At least ten counts were recorded for this clonotype. The chain has TRBV28 and TRBJ2-5; 11 bases are a match to TRBD2. There are 13 residues in the CDR3. Germline trimming cut 6 bases from V and 5 bases from J; bases unmatched to any gene: 2. The germline V gene has CDR1 MDHEN and CDR2 SYDVKM. The CDR3 is CASRTSGEETQYF. In DNA form, the CDR3 reads TGTGCCAGCAGGACTAGCGGGGAGGAGACCCAGTACTTC.

This clonotype was counted ten times or more. In nucleotides, the CDR3 is TGTGCCAGTAGCTTGACAGGGCGCGGCTACACCTTC. As protein: CASSLTGRGYTF. The chain is built from TRBV19 and TRBJ1-2; TRBD1 matches 7 bases. V gave up 6 bases and J gave up 8 bases; unmatched junction bases: 6. The germline V gene has CDR1 LNHDA and CDR2 SQIVND (reference sequence). The CDR3 is 12 amino acids.

This clonotype was detected ten times or more. V is TRBV5-1 and J is TRBJ2-5; TRBD2 aligns across 14 bases. The CDR3 is 18 amino acids. Germline assignment: CDR1 SGHRS and CDR2 YFSETQ. V shed 4 bases and J 2 bases; nucleotides not matched to a gene: 10. In DNA, the CDR3 is TGCGCCAGCAGCAGCGGACTAGCGGGGGGAAACCAACAAGAGACCCAGTACTTC. Amino acids: CASSSGLAGGNQQETQYF. Full variable domain (rest looked up from reference TRBV5-1 and TRBJ2-5): KAGVTQTPRYLIKTRGQQVTLSCSPISGHRSVSWYQQTPGQGLQFLFEYFSETQRNKGNFPGRFSGRQFSNSRSEMNVSTLELGDSALYLCASSSGLAGGNQQETQYFGPGTRLLVL.

This clonotype has a count of ten or more. The rearrangement links TRBV19 to TRBJ2-1; no firm D call. The CDR3 runs 17 residues. V was shortened by 3 bases and J by 0 bases, with 15 bases between the two germline ends. CDR1 is LNHDA and CDR2 is SQIVND in the germline V gene (reference sequence). CDR3 amino acids: CASSIGPLRSSYNEQFF. DNA for the CDR3: TGTGCCAGTAGTATCGGCCCCCTAAGGAGCTCCTACAATGAGCAGTTCTTC.

This clonotype has at least ten counts. This chain links TRBV14 with TRBJ2-1; D is uncertain. Trimming took 1 base from V and 6 from J, leaving 7 bases between them. Germline V CDR1 and CDR2: SGHDN, FVKESK. CDR3 length equals 13 residues. This chain's CDR3 is CASSQGTLNEQFF. CDR3 nucleotide sequence: TGTGCCAGCAGCCAAGGGACCCTCAATGAGCAGTTCTTC.

This chain uses TRBV7-8 with TRBJ2-7; D unresolved. CDR1 SGHVS and CDR2 FQNEAQ come from the germline V gene. The CDR3 has 12 amino acids. Between the trimmed V and J ends, which lost 8 bases and 0 bases, there was a span of 8 bases. The CDR3 sequence is CASVRSSYEQYF. In DNA form, the CDR3 reads TGTGCCAGCGTCCGCAGCTCCTACGAGCAGTACTTC.

This clonotype was picked up many times. The chain uses TRBV25-1 and TRBJ1-6; D perhaps matches TRBD1 (5 bases). V was pared by 5 bases and J by 10 bases, with 15 bases between. CDR1 and CDR2 (germline): MGHDK, SYGVNS. The CDR3 extends over 14 amino acids. For the CDR3, the DNA is TGTGCCAGCAGTACCGGGACCCCGGGATCACCCCTCCACTTT. Encoded protein: CASSTGTPGSPLHF.

In its sample, this clonotype ranks as medium-sized. The genes are TRBV5-1 and TRBJ2-3; D ambiguous. V was trimmed by 4 bases and J by 0 bases, leaving 12 bases between them. The CDR3 has 15 residues. From germline, CDR1 is SGHRS and CDR2 YFSETQ. CDR3 coding DNA: TGCGCCAGCAGCCTCGACGGTACTAGCACAGATACGCAGTATTTT. It is translated as CASSLDGTSTDTQYF.

The sample holds many counts of this clonotype. The chain joins TRBV3-1 to TRBJ2-2; D is ambiguous. Germline CDR1 LGHDT, CDR2 YNNKEL (reference sequence). This CDR3 contains 17 residues. V lost 2 bases to trimming and J lost 4 bases, with 17 bases between them. The CDR3 loop is CASSQNAALPFTGELFF. CDR3 in DNA: TGTGCCAGCAGCCAAAATGCGGCGCTACCATTCACCGGGGAGCTGTTTTTT.

By sample share, this clonotype is medium-sized. This chain uses TRBV7-8 with TRBJ2-3; TRBD2 agrees at 9 bases. The CDR3 loop spans 14 amino acids. Germline CDR1 reads SGHVS; CDR2 reads FQNEAQ. The trim removed 7 bases at V and 6 bases at J, leaving 8 bases unmatched. CDR3 bases: TGTGCCAGCATTCCAGCGGGGGGCCCGGATACGCAGTATTTT. Translation gives CASIPAGGPDTQYF.

Judged by abundance, this clonotype is medium-sized (0.01 to 0.1%). This chain uses TRBV6-5 with TRBJ2-5, with 15 bases lining up with TRBD2. V lost 5 bases, J lost 2 bases, and 9 bases stayed unmatched. The CDR3 covers 18 residues. Germline V CDR1 and CDR2: MNHEY, SVGAGI. CDR3 amino acids: CASSTGLAGGPEQETQYF. Here the CDR3 DNA reads TGTGCCAGCAGTACCGGACTAGCGGGGGGGCCGGAACAAGAGACCCAGTACTTC.

By proportion, this clonotype is medium-sized (0.01 to 0.1%). V usage is TRBV20-1 and J usage is TRBJ1-2; 9 nucleotides line up with TRBD1. The junction had 11 bases not matched to a gene; V was cut back by 5 bases and J by 7 bases. The germline V gene has CDR1 DFQATT and CDR2 SNEGSKA (reference sequence). This CDR3 has 14 residues. DNA for the CDR3: TGCAGTGCTGTGAACCGGGACAGGGTATTTGGCTACACCTTC. This encodes CSAVNRDRVFGYTF.

The V call is TRBV5-1, the J call TRBJ2-5; 12 bases match TRBD1. The CDR3 is 15 residues long. Per the germline V gene, CDR1 is SGHRS and CDR2 is YFSETQ. J lost 5 bases, V lost 5 bases, and 7 bases had no gene match. For the CDR3, the DNA is TGCGCCAGCAGGGCCGGGACAGGGGGCGCGGAGACCCAGTACTTC. It yields the protein CASRAGTGGAETQYF.